These T cell receptor beta chains were read from a single sample in a study of identical twins. TCRdb reprocessed the 5' RACE reads with MiXCR, giving one entry per CDR3 protein. The table shows some 500,000 distinct CDR3 sequences, with more than 9% occurring only once. The data also belong to a second study, concerning yellow fever vaccine responses in identical twins.

The sample taken for sequencing was PBMCs. The receptors originated from a woman aged 18 to 35 in good health. Both conserved end residues are part of each CDR3. D genes are given only for firm matches. Rows give clone size only sometimes, using once, few, many, or a class for an expanded clone.

D gene | J gene | V gene | clone size | CDR3 DNA | CDR3 protein
TRBD2 | TRBJ2-7 | TRBV10-3 | many | TGTGCCATCAGTGAGCCGCCGGGGGACGTCTGGATCGCGGGGGGTTACGAGCAGTACTTC | CAISEPPGDVWIAGGYEQYF
TRBD2 | TRBJ2-5 | TRBV7-9 | many | TGTGCCAGCAGCTTTAGCGGGATCGTAGAGACCCAGTACTTC | CASSFSGIVETQYF
NA | TRBJ2-1 | TRBV29-1 | NA | TGCAGCCTTGGGATAGGGGGGGGGAGATACAATGAGCAGTTCTTC | CSLGIGGGRYNEQFF
TRBD2 | TRBJ2-1 | TRBV29-1 | NA | TGCAGCGTCAGCGGGCTAGCGGCCAATGAGCAGTTCTTC | CSVSGLAANEQFF
TRBD2 | TRBJ2-3 | TRBV7-2 | few | TGTGCCAGCAGCTTTGACGGGAGGGGGACAGATACGCAGTATTTT | CASSFDGRGTDTQYF
NA | TRBJ2-1 | TRBV5-6 | few | TGTGCCAGCAGCTTGGGGACACCTGCATGGAATGAGCAGTTCTTC | CASSLGTPAWNEQFF
NA | TRBJ2-3 | TRBV2 | few | TGTGCCAGCACGATTCTCTCAGATACGCAGTATTTT | CASTILSDTQYF
TRBD1 | TRBJ2-1 | TRBV12-3/TRBV12-4 | many | TGTGCCAGCAGAGCGGGACAGGGGGCGTTCAATGAGCAGTTCTTC | CASRAGQGAFNEQFF
NA | TRBJ2-5 | TRBV3-1 | NA | TGTGCCAGCAGCCTCTTTGGACAGCGGGCCGAGAAAGAGACCCAGTACTTC | CASSLFGQRAEKETQYF
TRBD2 | TRBJ2-1 | TRBV6-5 | few | TGTGCCAGCAGTTACTACGATGGGACTAGCGCCTACTACAATGAGCAGTTCTTC | CASSYYDGTSAYYNEQFF
NA | TRBJ1-6 | TRBV2 | few | TGTGCCAGCGTAGGAAGAGGGAATTCACCCCTCCACTTT | CASVGRGNSPLHF
NA | TRBJ1-1 | TRBV11-2 | many | TGTGCCAGCACCCAACTTTGGACCAGGGCTGACACTGAAGCTTTCTTT | CASTQLWTRADTEAFF
TRBD1 | TRBJ2-5 | TRBV4-1 | few | TGCGCCAGCAGCCAAGTCGGGACAGGTAGCTTCTGGGAGACCCAGTACTTC | CASSQVGTGSFWETQYF
TRBD1 | TRBJ2-3 | TRBV29-1 | NA | TGCAGCGGAGGACAGGGGGCCGCAGATACGCAGTATTTT | CSGGQGAADTQYF
NA | TRBJ2-5 | TRBV20-1 | few | TGCAGTGCTGGGGACCGGACCTCTAAAAGAAAGACCCAGTACTTC | CSAGDRTSKRKTQYF
TRBD1 | TRBJ2-7 | TRBV29-1 | few | TGCAGCGTAAGGACAGGGGGTCCTCGGGAGCAGTACTTC | CSVRTGGPREQYF
TRBD1 | TRBJ2-7 | TRBV18 | NA | TGTGCCAGCTCATTTAGACAGGGTCCCGACGAGCAGTACTTC | CASSFRQGPDEQYF
NA | TRBJ2-1 | TRBV29-1 | many | TGCAGCGTTCATGTAGGAAGGCAGGGAGGCAATGAGCAGTTCTTC | CSVHVGRQGGNEQFF
TRBD2 | TRBJ2-7 | TRBV27 | many | TGTGCCAGCAGTCGGGGGGAGGGACTTTACGAGCAGTACTTC | CASSRGEGLYEQYF
TRBD2 | TRBJ2-1 | TRBV10-1 | NA | TGCGCCAGCAGTGAGCCTGGGACTAATAGGAATGAGCAGTTCTTC | CASSEPGTNRNEQFF
TRBD2 | TRBJ2-1 | TRBV6-2/TRBV6-3 | NA | TGTGCCAGCATTGCTCGACTAGCCCGAAGCTCCTACAATGAGCAGTTCTTC | CASIARLARSSYNEQFF
NA | TRBJ2-7 | TRBV23-1 | NA | TGCGCCAGCAGTCAATCGCAGAGACCGTCCTACGAGCAGTACTTC | CASSQSQRPSYEQYF
TRBD1 | TRBJ2-7 | TRBV7-2 | NA | TGTGCCAGCAGCTTAGAACAGGGGGCCTCCTACGAGCAGTACTTC | CASSLEQGASYEQYF
NA | TRBJ2-7 | TRBV20-1 | NA | TGCAGTGCTCGAATCGGGGACTTAAGATACTACGAGCAGTACTTC | CSARIGDLRYYEQYF
NA | TRBJ2-1 | TRBV6-2/TRBV6-3 | few | TGTGCCAGCAGTTTGGAGGGGGTGACCTACAATGAGCAGTTCTTC | CASSLEGVTYNEQFF
TRBD1 | TRBJ2-5 | TRBV7-2 | many | TGTGCCAGCAGTCACAGGGGAGAGACCCAGTACTTC | CASSHRGETQYF
NA | TRBJ2-1 | TRBV2 | many | TGTGCCAGCAGTTGGGGGCGTCGGAATGAGCAGTTCTTC | CASSWGRRNEQFF
NA | TRBJ2-1 | TRBV4-2 | NA | TGTGCCAGCAGCCAAGGTGGCGGGCCGCCCCGGCAGTTCTTC | CASSQGGGPPRQFF
TRBD1 | TRBJ1-2 | TRBV7-2 | few | TGTGCCAGCAGCTTAGCGGGGGGACAGGGAGGCTATGGCTACACCTTC | CASSLAGGQGGYGYTF
NA | TRBJ2-1 | TRBV5-1 | NA | TGCGCCAGCAGCTTGGCCTGGGCAGCCTACAATGAGCAGTTCTTC | CASSLAWAAYNEQFF
NA | TRBJ2-7 | TRBV20-1 | many | TGCAGTGCTTCAGCCGGGCCGACCTACGAGCAGTACTTC | CSASAGPTYEQYF
NA | TRBJ1-4 | TRBV7-9 | NA | TGTGCCAGCAGTCCGTCCGGGACAAACCATGAAAAACTGTTTTTT | CASSPSGTNHEKLFF
NA | TRBJ2-3 | TRBV12-5 | NA | TGTGCTAGTGGACCTGCCGGGGATACGCAGTATTTT | CASGPAGDTQYF
TRBD2 | TRBJ2-5 | TRBV15 | few | TGTGCCACCAGCAGATTCAGCGGGGCAGCGGGAGAGACCCAGTACTTC | CATSRFSGAAGETQYF
NA | TRBJ2-3 | TRBV5-1 | many | TGTGCCAGCAGCTTGCGGGACACAGATACGCAGTATTTT | CASSLRDTDTQYF
NA | TRBJ2-6 | TRBV24-1 | NA | TGTGCCACCAGTGATTTCTCTGGGGCCAACGTCCTGACTTTC | CATSDFSGANVLTF
TRBD2 | TRBJ2-7 | TRBV5-1 | NA | TGCGCCAGCAGCTTTTCTAGCGGGGGGGCCGGCGAGCAGTACTTC | CASSFSSGGAGEQYF
NA | TRBJ2-2 | TRBV5-1 | few | TGCGCCAGCAGCGAACAAGATCTTTACTCCGGGGAGCTGTTTTTT | CASSEQDLYSGELFF
TRBD2 | TRBJ2-2 | TRBV6-2/TRBV6-3 | NA | TGTGCCAGCAGTTACCCCGGGACTAGCGGTCCCACCGGGGAGCTGTTTTTT | CASSYPGTSGPTGELFF
NA | TRBJ2-1 | TRBV28 | few | TGTGCCAGCAGTTCGCAGGGTGGGAGCACCTACAATGAGCAGTTCTTC | CASSSQGGSTYNEQFF
TRBD1 | TRBJ2-7 | TRBV7-2 | NA | TGTGCCAGCAGCTTATCGGGGACAGGGAACGGCGAGCAGTACTTC | CASSLSGTGNGEQYF
TRBD1 | TRBJ2-7 | TRBV7-6 | NA | TGTGCCAGCAGCTTAACAGGGGTCTACGAGCAGTACTTC | CASSLTGVYEQYF
NA | TRBJ2-7 | TRBV6-6 | few | TGTGCCACCCTAAGGCAAGGATCTTACGAGCAGTACTTC | CATLRQGSYEQYF
TRBD1 | TRBJ2-7 | TRBV28 | many | TGTGCCAGCAGCCCCTACCTTGGGACAGATACCACTGCCACGCAGTACTTC | CASSPYLGTDTTATQYF
TRBD1 | TRBJ1-1 | TRBV7-2 | NA | TGTGCCAGCAGCCCCCGACAGGGATTGATGAACACTGAAGCTTTCTTT | CASSPRQGLMNTEAFF
NA | TRBJ2-2 | TRBV6-2/TRBV6-3 | once | TGTGCCAGCAGTTACCCTTCGAACACCGGGGGGCTGTTTTTT | CASSYPSNTGGLFF
TRBD1 | TRBJ2-6 | TRBV4-3 | few | TGCGCCAGCAGCCAGAGACAGGGGGCACCTGGGGCCAACGTCCTGACTTTC | CASSQRQGAPGANVLTF
NA | TRBJ2-7 | TRBV5-1 | many | TGCGCCAGCAGCCCTGAGCCCCGCTCCTACGAGCAGTACTTC | CASSPEPRSYEQYF
NA | TRBJ1-2 | TRBV20-1 | many | TGCAGTGCTAGAGAATCGGAATACGGCTACACCTTC | CSARESEYGYTF
NA | TRBJ2-5 | TRBV6-1 | few | TGTGCCAGCACCTCTAACAGGGATGAGACCCAGTACTTC | CASTSNRDETQYF
NA | TRBJ2-1 | TRBV5-4 | NA | TGTGCCAGCAGCCCGGGAAGCAACTACAATGAGCAGTTCTTC | CASSPGSNYNEQFF
NA | TRBJ2-3 | TRBV10-3 | many | TGTGCCATCAGGGGAGGTGGCATTAGCACAGATACGCAGTATTTT | CAIRGGGISTDTQYF
NA | TRBJ2-3 | TRBV29-1 | many | TGCAGCGTTGACATAGATACGCAGTATTTT | CSVDIDTQYF
NA | TRBJ2-1 | TRBV5-1 | NA | TGCGCCAGCAGCTTGGATGTTGGGGGGAGCTCCTACAATGAGCAGTTCTTC | CASSLDVGGSSYNEQFF
TRBD2 | TRBJ2-7 | TRBV5-4 | NA | TGTGCCAGCAGCTCACACGGGACTAGCCCCTCCTACGAGCAGTACTTC | CASSSHGTSPSYEQYF
NA | TRBJ2-1 | TRBV9 | many | TGTGCCAGCAGCGTAGAGGACAGCTCCTACAATGAGCAGTTCTTC | CASSVEDSSYNEQFF
NA | TRBJ2-1 | TRBV7-2 | many | TGTGCCAGCAGCTTATCCAGGGACAATGAGCAGTTCTTC | CASSLSRDNEQFF
TRBD2 | TRBJ2-7 | TRBV20-1 | few | TGCAGTGCTCTTGGGCCAGCGGGAGGAAAGTCCTACGAGCAGTACTTC | CSALGPAGGKSYEQYF
NA | TRBJ2-2 | TRBV20-1 | NA | TGCAGTGCTAGAGCAGGGACGAACACCGGGGAGCTGTTTTTT | CSARAGTNTGELFF
TRBD1 | TRBJ2-5 | TRBV2 | few | TGTGCCAGCAGGGGACAGCCCCAAGAGACCCAGTACTTC | CASRGQPQETQYF